The TCR beta chain under discussion was sequenced for a study of shared clonotypes between healthy human individuals. Points from the study as a whole: Estimated clonotype richness was generally higher in naive than memory subsets. Rarefaction gave evidence that sorted-subset sequencing remained incomplete despite large depth.

Assay execution proceeded at the deep level. Sequenced by immunoSEQ multiplex PCR; TCRdb stores in-frame clones only, minus some. The sample has 2,500,000 or so clones, around 92% seen once. This CDR3 spans 12 amino acids. Looked up from germline, CDR1 is SEHNR and CDR2 is FQNEAQ (reference sequence). Notes on this clone: The antigen remains undetermined. A junction end diverges from the germline sequence, so it may reflect a read error.

Specimen: naive CD4+ T cells from PBMCs. Regarding subset: CD45RA+ positively selected. The chain uses TRBV7-9 and TRBJ2-5, with D possibly matching TRBD1 (6 bases). The sequence was obtained from a man aged 18 to 29 in good health. Some clones in this sample may be carry-over from other donors' samples. In DNA, the CDR3 is TGTGCCAGCAGCTTAATGGGACAACTCTTGCACTTC. Its translation: CASSLMGQLLHF.